This entry lists 24 T cell receptor beta chains sequenced from one sample in a study of blood T cell repertoires in COVID-19. Assay: immunoSEQ multiplex PCR; the TCRdb copy retains only in-frame clones and omits some. The sample yields about 30,000 clones, 80% to 90% seen once. The sample taken for sequencing was peripheral blood. Receptors were obtained from a man older than 75 with acute or convalescent COVID-19.

The V call is TRBV24-1, the J call TRBJ2-2; 11 positions agree with TRBD1. The CDR3 is 16 amino acids. From germline, CDR1 is KGHDR and CDR2 SFDVKD. With V trimmed by 3 bases and J by 5 bases, 4 bases remained unmatched. CDR3 sequence (DNA): TGTGCCACCAGTGATACCGGGACAGGGGGTACCGGGGAGCTGTTTTTT. It yields the protein CATSDTGTGGTGELFF.

There are a few counts of this clone. The chain couples TRBV7-2 to TRBJ2-5; 8 positions agree with TRBD2. CDR1 is SGHTA, CDR2 FQGNSA, per germline. Trimming took 2 bases from V and 5 from J; bases not matched to a gene: 7. There are 15 residues in the CDR3. CDR3 bases: TGTGCCAGCAGCTTAATCCGGGGGGGGTTGGAGACCCAGTACTTC. Translating gives CASSLIRGGLETQYF.

This chain joins TRBV19 and TRBJ2-1, with D possibly TRBD1 on 6 matching bases. This CDR3 has 13 amino acids. V was pared by 6 bases and J by 6 bases, with 12 bases between. CDR1 LNHDA and CDR2 SQIVND come from the germline V gene (reference sequence). CDR3: CASRGHTLNEQFF. The CDR3 coding sequence is TGTGCCAGTAGGGGACATACGCTCAATGAGCAGTTCTTC.

This rearrangement joins TRBV27 to TRBJ2-2, with TRBD1 matching over 11 bases. The J segment lost 3 bases and the V segment lost 6 bases, leaving 6 bases of the junction unmatched. This CDR3 has 16 amino acids. Germline assignment: CDR1 MNHEY and CDR2 SMNVEV (reference sequence). The CDR3 DNA reads as TGTGCCAGCAGACCTAGGACAGGGGGCCACACCGGGGAGCTGTTTTTT. Translation gives CASRPRTGGHTGELFF.

This chain links TRBV6-5 with TRBJ1-2; 7 bases agree with TRBD1. The germline V gene has CDR1 MNHEY and CDR2 SVGAGI. The trim removed 5 bases at V and 8 bases at J, leaving 5 bases unmatched. The CDR3 covers 12 residues. The CDR3 DNA reads TGTGCCAGCAGTCCAGGGGGTGGCGGCTACACCTTC. Encoded protein: CASSPGGGGYTF.

The genes are TRBV28 and TRBJ2-5, with D possibly matching TRBD2 (5 bases). The CDR3 is 12 residues long. CDR1 is MDHEN and CDR2 is SYDVKM in the germline V gene. The V end lost 5 bases, the J end lost 2 bases, and 6 bases lay between the germline ends. In DNA form, the CDR3 reads TGTGCCAGCAGTCCGGGGCAAGAGACCCAGTACTTC. This encodes CASSPGQETQYF.

This rearrangement joins TRBV7-2 to TRBJ2-3; TRBD1 matches at 8 bases. Unmatched junction bases numbered 13, after V lost 4 bases and J lost 7 bases. The CDR3 loop spans 16 amino acids. Germline-derived CDR1 and CDR2 are SGHTA and FQGNSA. Here the CDR3 reads CASSSGTGQGRYTQYF. For the CDR3, the DNA is TGTGCCAGCAGCTCCGGGACAGGCCAAGGGCGGTATACGCAGTATTTT.

The chain links TRBV21-1 to TRBJ2-7; the table gives TRBD1 as D, unverified against the DNA. TRBV21-1 is shown as a pseudogene. The CDR3 is made up of 19 amino acids. The DNA of the CDR3 is TGTGCCAGCAGCAAATGCCAAGAAAAGGCCCCAGGGGCGGTCTACGAGCAGTACTTC. Translation gives CASSKCQEKAPGAVYEQYF.

The rearrangement links TRBV5-6 to TRBJ2-7, with D unclear. This CDR3 contains 13 residues. The V gene lost 0 bases and the J gene lost 1 base, with 5 bases spanning the gap. Per germline, CDR1 SGHDT and CDR2 YYEEEE. The CDR3 loop reads CASSLAPSYEQYF. The CDR3, as DNA: TGTGCCAGCAGCTTGGCCCCTTCCTACGAGCAGTACTTC.

The chain couples TRBV18 to TRBJ1-1; 10 bases agree with TRBD1. This CDR3 region has 15 residues. The V and J ends lost 5 bases and 5 bases, in that order; junction bases with no gene match: 8. Germline lookup yields CDR1 KGHSH and CDR2 LQKENI. The CDR3 region is CASSLYRDRGTEAFF. The CDR3, as DNA: TGTGCCAGCTCATTATACCGGGACAGGGGAACTGAAGCTTTCTTT.

The table lists this clone with a count of one. This chain links TRBV6-5 with TRBJ1-1; D is undetermined. Germline lookup yields CDR1 MNHEY and CDR2 SVGAGI. The CDR3 runs to 11 residues. V lost 8 bases, J lost 6 bases, and 10 bases lay in between. The CDR3 protein is CASSGVAEAFF. The CDR3 DNA reads as TGTGCCAGCTCCGGGGTTGCTGAAGCTTTCTTT.

This chain uses TRBV7-3 with TRBJ1-1; D gene ambiguous. Germline V gene lookup returns CDR1 SGHTA and CDR2 FQGTGA. This CDR3 spans 13 amino acids. V lost 5 bases and J lost 2, with 9 bases in between. DNA for the CDR3: TGTGCCAGCAGCGAGGGAAGAAACACTGAAGCTTTCTTT. It yields the protein CASSEGRNTEAFF.

The rearrangement joins TRBV19 to TRBJ2-4; 8 bases align to TRBD2. Germline values: CDR1 LNHDA, CDR2 SQIVND (reference sequence). There are 18 residues in the CDR3. V lost 3 bases and J lost 0; bases outside the gene matches: 10. The CDR3 loop is CASSIRPGGDLAKNIQYF. The CDR3 DNA is TGTGCCAGTAGTATCAGGCCGGGAGGGGATTTAGCCAAAAACATTCAGTACTTC.

The chain uses TRBV28 and TRBJ2-7; a weak D match, TRBD1 (6 bases). The CDR3 contains 15 residues. Germline V lookup: CDR1 MDHEN, CDR2 SYDVKM. V lost 5 bases and J lost 2, with 16 bases in between. The CDR3 reads CASSPEAGVAYEQYF. CDR3 coding DNA: TGTGCCAGCAGTCCAGAGGCAGGGGTGGCCTACGAGCAGTACTTC.

This rearrangement joins TRBV5-4 to TRBJ2-6, with a weak D call TRBD1 (6 bases). The CDR3 sequence is 14 residues long. Trimming took off 4 bases at V and 7 bases at J, with 12 bases between the two ends. Germline V lookup: CDR1 SGHNT, CDR2 YYREEE (reference sequence). DNA of the CDR3: TGTGCCAGCAGCCGCGCAGGGGTCGCCAACGTCCTGACTTTC. Protein sequence: CASSRAGVANVLTF.

This rearrangement joins TRBV9 to TRBJ1-3; possibly TRBD1 for D (5 bases). Trimming took off 2 bases at V and 6 bases at J, with 12 bases between the two ends. The germline V gene has CDR1 SGDLS and CDR2 YYNGEE. CDR3 length equals 14 residues. The CDR3 sequence: CASSVHGAENTIYF. In nucleotides, the CDR3 is TGTGCCAGCAGCGTCCATGGGGCTGAAAACACCATATATTTT.

V is TRBV6-5 and J is TRBJ1-1; D is unclear. Germline CDR1 MNHEY, CDR2 SVGAGI. Trimming took 3 bases from V and 0 from J, leaving 8 bases between them. CDR3 size: 14 residues. The CDR3 loop reads CASSYGVVNTEAFF. In nucleotides, the CDR3 is TGTGCCAGCAGTTATGGAGTTGTGAACACTGAAGCTTTCTTT.

V usage is TRBV15 and J usage is TRBJ1-3; the D gene is possibly TRBD1 (6 bases). The CDR3 loop spans 15 amino acids. V lost 0 bases to trimming and J lost 1 base, with 7 bases between them. The germline CDR1 and CDR2 sequences are LNHNV and YYDKDF (reference sequence). The CDR3: CATSRDQGSGNTIYF. DNA for the CDR3: TGTGCCACCAGCAGAGATCAGGGGTCTGGAAACACCATATATTTT.

This clone has just one count. This chain links TRBV4-2 with TRBJ1-2, with D perhaps TRBD1 (5 bases). V was cut by 0 bases and J by 4 bases, with 12 bases left in between. CDR3 length: 15 amino acids. CDR1 and CDR2 from the germline V gene are LGHNA and YNFKEQ. CDR3 sequence: CASSQDRERVYGYTF. The CDR3 DNA sequence: TGTGCCAGCAGCCAAGACAGGGAACGAGTCTATGGCTACACCTTC.

Here the CDR3 DNA reads TGTGCCAGCAGCGTAGGGGACAGGGCGCCGAACTATGGCTACACCTTC. It translates to CASSVGDRAPNYGYTF. The gene calls are TRBV9 and TRBJ1-2; 9 bases agree with TRBD1. V gave up 0 bases and J gave up 2 bases; unmatched junction bases: 5. The germline CDR1 and CDR2 sequences are SGDLS and YYNGEE. The CDR3 is made up of 16 amino acids.

The chain couples TRBV6-1 to TRBJ1-1; D might be TRBD1 (5 bases). The V and J ends lost 4 bases and 0 bases respectively, with 12 bases between them. The CDR3 extends over 15 amino acids. Germline V CDR1 and CDR2: MNHNS, SASEGT. CDR3 loop: CASSVSRQLNTEAFF. The CDR3 DNA is TGTGCCAGCAGTGTATCGAGACAGCTGAACACTGAAGCTTTCTTT.

This chain connects TRBV7-9 to TRBJ2-3; D might be TRBD2 (5 bases). CDR3 length: 18 amino acids. Between the trimmed V and J ends, which lost 0 bases and 2 bases, there was a span of 18 bases. Per the germline V gene, CDR1 is SEHNR and CDR2 is FQNEAQ (reference sequence). The CDR3 DNA sequence: TGTGCCAGCAGCTTAGCAGGGTCAGAGGGCGGGTACACAGATACGCAGTATTTT. This translates into CASSLAGSEGGYTDTQYF.

The V gene is TRBV7-3, the J gene TRBJ2-2; 7 bases are shared with TRBD2. CDR1 is SGHTA and CDR2 is FQGTGA in the germline V gene. The trim removed 4 bases at V and 5 bases at J, leaving 7 bases unmatched. This CDR3 has 15 residues. CDR3: CASSSTRAGTGELFF. CDR3 bases: TGTGCCAGCAGCTCCACGAGAGCGGGAACCGGGGAGCTGTTTTTT. Based on the CDR3 plus reference TRBV7-3 and TRBJ2-2, the full variable domain is GAGVSQTPSNKVTEKGKYVELRCDPISGHTALYWYRQSLGQGPEFLIYFQGTGAADDSGLPNDRFFAVRPEGSVSTLKIQRTERGDSAVYLCASSSTRAGTGELFFGEGSRLTVL.

The chain is built from TRBV6-5 and TRBJ1-1, with 8 bases fitting TRBD1. From germline, CDR1 is MNHEY and CDR2 SVGAGI. V shed 6 bases, J shed 1 base, and the junction held 4 bases outside the gene matches. The CDR3 is 14 amino acids. The DNA of the CDR3 is TGTGCCAGCAGACCGGGACAGGCGAACACTGAAGCTTTCTTT. This sequence encodes CASRPGQANTEAFF.